This TCR beta chain was sequenced during a study of blood T cell repertoires in COVID-19. Study at large: COVID-19 samples, acute and convalescent, were from the United States, Italy and Spain. T cells, B-cell-depleted T cells, or PBMCs supplied cDNA or gDNA.

Authors' processing steps: Using reference gene primer amplification, nucleated cell counts were estimated. The data were produced by immunoSEQ multiplex PCR, yet TCRdb's version contains in-frame clones alone and is incomplete. D and trimming were read from the DNA, whereas the V and J calls and clone size are those reported in that table. The table lists about 90,000 clones, approximately 89% of them singletons. This clonotype was sampled from a human donor in a cohort sampled during active COVID-19. Sequences were obtained from peripheral blood.

The chain's CDR3 is CASTHGDSLEQYF. CDR3 nucleotides: TGTGCCAGCACCCACGGGGACAGCCTCGAGCAGTACTTC. The V gene is TRBV3-1 (or the pseudogene TRBV3-2), the J gene TRBJ2-7; 7 bases fit TRBD1. The germline CDR1 and CDR2 sequences are LGHDT and YNNKEL (reference sequence). Losses at the gene ends were 7 bases for V and 6 bases for J; bases not matched to a gene: 9. This CDR3 contains 13 residues.